The 19 T cell receptor beta chains below come from one sample, sequenced in a study of CD8+ T cells in alopecia areata. Following extraction, RNA underwent reverse transcription to cDNA, which served as the sequencing template. Clones were sequenced by immunoSEQ multiplex PCR, and TCRdb holds only the in-frame ones, with some missing. The repertoire has 150,000 or so clones, 85% to 90% of them found once; the top ten carry roughly 16%. Specimen: CD8+ T cells sorted from blood, collected at week 0. Receptor source: a human donor with alopecia areata.

V gene TRBV13 combines with J gene TRBJ2-2, with D perhaps matching TRBD2 (6 bases). The V end lost 7 bases, the J end lost 4 bases, and 7 bases lay between the germline ends. Per the germline V gene, CDR1 is PRHDT and CDR2 is FYEKMQ (reference sequence). This CDR3 spans 12 amino acids. In nucleotides, the CDR3 is TGTGCCAGCACGGGACTCACCGGGGAGCTGTTTTTT. Residues: CASTGLTGELFF. The complete variable domain, with remaining parts taken from reference TRBV13 and TRBJ2-2, reads AAGVIQSPRHLIKEKRETATLKCYPIPRHDTVYWYQQGPGQDPQFLISFYEKMQSDKGSIPDRFSAQQFSDYHSELNMSSLELGDSALYFCASTGLTGELFFGEGSRLTVL.

The chain is built from TRBV19 and TRBJ1-1; D ambiguous. V gave up 1 base and J gave up 8 bases, with 11 bases separating them. Germline lookup yields CDR1 LNHDA and CDR2 SQIVND (reference sequence). The CDR3 extends over 13 amino acids. The CDR3 protein is CASSIVPGTEAFF. As DNA, the CDR3 is TGTGCCAGTAGTATAGTGCCTGGTACAGAAGCTTTCTTT.

Of note for this clone: This same CDR3 is encoded by further DNA sequences in the sample. The chain employs TRBV5-6 and TRBJ2-7; 8 nucleotides match TRBD1. Germline CDR1 and CDR2: SGHDT and YYEEEE. The V and J ends lost 0 bases and 1 base, in that order; junction bases with no gene match: 9. There are 17 residues in the CDR3. The CDR3 coding sequence is TGTGCCAGCAGCTTGGCTTCACACAGGGGGTCTTCCTACGAGCAGTACTTC. Translated: CASSLASHRGSSYEQYF.

The V call is TRBV9, the J call TRBJ2-7, with unresolved D. Deletions cut 0 bases from V and 7 bases from J, with 14 bases between. CDR1 is SGDLS and CDR2 is YYNGEE in the germline V gene. The CDR3 extends over 14 amino acids. The DNA for the CDR3 is TGTGCCAGCAGCGTAGACCCGGGCCCCTTAGAGCAGTACTTC. Protein product: CASSVDPGPLEQYF.

V and J are TRBV7-6 and TRBJ2-5, with D tentatively TRBD1 or TRBD2 (5 bases each). Germline CDR1 reads SGHVS; CDR2 reads FNYEAQ. The CDR3 is made up of 15 amino acids. Trimming removed 4 bases at V and 4 bases at J, with 16 bases between. The CDR3 loop is CASSSRDLEGETQYF. CDR3 bases: TGTGCCAGCAGCTCCCGGGACCTGGAAGGAGAGACCCAGTACTTC.

The chain has TRBV5-4 and TRBJ1-2; D gene uncertain. The CDR3 consists of 11 residues. Trimming cost V 4 bases and J 4 bases, with 5 bases left between them. From germline, CDR1 is SGHNT and CDR2 YYREEE (reference sequence). This chain's CDR3 is CASSLGYGYTF. Written as DNA, the CDR3 is TGTGCCAGCAGCCTAGGCTATGGCTACACCTTC.

This clone was observed a handful of times. Other DNA sequences in this sample translate to the same CDR3. V usage is TRBV29-1 and J usage is TRBJ2-7; D is undetermined. The V end lost 0 bases, the J end lost 0 bases, and 3 bases lay between the germline ends. Germline-derived CDR1 and CDR2 are SQVTM and ANQGSEA. This CDR3 is built from 12 residues. CDR3 sequence reads: CSVEDSSYEQYF. The CDR3, as DNA: TGCAGCGTTGAAGACAGCTCCTACGAGCAGTACTTC.

This clone was observed a handful of times. V is TRBV10-3 and J is TRBJ1-5; no clear D gene. CDR3 length equals 16 residues. From germline, CDR1 is ENHRY and CDR2 SYGVKD. Trimming removed 0 bases from V and 1 base from J, with 10 bases in between. CDR3 amino acids: CAISESRTSSNQPQHF. The CDR3, as DNA: TGTGCCATCAGTGAGTCGCGGACTTCCAGCAATCAGCCCCAGCATTTT.

The chain combines TRBV28 with TRBJ2-1; 13 positions agree with TRBD2. Germline V lookup: CDR1 MDHEN, CDR2 SYDVKM. This CDR3 spans 15 amino acids. The junction had 3 bases not matched to a gene; V was cut back by 5 bases and J by 5 bases. CDR3 sequence reads: CASSPGTSGNNEQFF. CDR3 DNA sequence: TGTGCCAGCAGTCCCGGGACTAGCGGGAACAATGAGCAGTTCTTC.

The V gene is TRBV30, the J gene TRBJ2-1, with 11 bases identical to TRBD2. The length of the CDR3 is 14 residues. The trim removed 0 bases at V and 8 bases at J, leaving 3 bases unmatched. CDR1 and CDR2 (germline): GTSNPN, SVGIG (reference sequence). CDR3 DNA sequence: TGTGCCTGGAGTGTTACTAGCGGGAGAGATGAGCAGTTCTTC. The encoded protein is CAWSVTSGRDEQFF.

The chain links TRBV6-5 to TRBJ2-5, with D unclear. Germline V gives CDR1 MNHEY, CDR2 SVGAGI. The CDR3 runs 14 residues. V lost 2 bases, J lost 2 bases, and 9 bases lay in between. The DNA for the CDR3 is TGTGCCAGCAGTTACCTGGGATTTCAAGAGACCCAGTACTTC. It is translated as CASSYLGFQETQYF.

This chain joins TRBV18 and TRBJ2-1, with D tentatively TRBD1 (6 bases). Per germline, CDR1 KGHSH and CDR2 LQKENI. CDR3 length: 16 residues. V lost 3 bases, J lost 4 bases, and 16 bases lay in between. The CDR3 nucleotides read TGTGCCAGCTCACCTTCCACCGGACAGAGTTACAATGAGCAGTTCTTC. Translated: CASSPSTGQSYNEQFF. Complete variable domain (other parts from reference TRBV18 and TRBJ2-1): NAGVMQNPRHLVRRRGQEARLRCSPMKGHSHVYWYRQLPEEGLKFMVYLQKENIIDESGMPKERFSAEFPKEGPSILRIQQVVRGDSAAYFCASSPSTGQSYNEQFFGPGTRLTVL.

The chain joins TRBV6-1 to TRBJ2-1; a possible D gene is TRBD1 (5 bases). V was pared by 9 bases and J by 7 bases, with 10 bases between. The CDR3 has 11 amino acids. The germline V gene has CDR1 MNHNS and CDR2 SASEGT. DNA for the CDR3: TGTGCCAGTCTAGGGGTGAATGAGCAGTTCTTC. It encodes CASLGVNEQFF.

This rearrangement joins TRBV2 to TRBJ2-3; 11 nucleotides match TRBD2. The V segment lost 8 bases and the J segment 2 bases; nucleotides outside the gene matches: 6. Germline CDR1 reads SNHLY; CDR2 reads FYNNEI. CDR3 length equals 15 residues. CDR3 loop: CASSGTSGDTDTQYF. CDR3 in DNA: TGTGCCAGCTCAGGGACTAGCGGAGACACAGATACGCAGTATTTT.

This clone was counted between two and nine times. This sequence joins TRBV29-1 and TRBJ2-1; no clear D gene. Trimming removed 6 bases at V and 6 bases at J, with 12 bases between. Germline values: CDR1 SQVTM, CDR2 ANQGSEA. CDR3 length equals 12 residues. CDR3 nucleotides: TGCAGCGTCGCCCCCACAGTCAATGAGCAGTTCTTC. It codes for CSVAPTVNEQFF.

This sequence joins TRBV9 and TRBJ2-3, with D unresolved. The CDR3 runs 12 residues. The germline CDR1 and CDR2 sequences are SGDLS and YYNGEE. Trimming removed 0 bases at V and 5 bases at J, with 4 bases between. The CDR3 protein is CASSVGVDTQYF. The CDR3 coding sequence is TGTGCCAGCAGCGTAGGGGTAGATACGCAGTATTTT.

The chain combines TRBV29-1 with TRBJ1-1; D ambiguous. There are 11 residues in the CDR3. Trimming took off 5 bases at V and 0 bases at J, with 4 bases between the two ends. The germline V gene has CDR1 SQVTM and CDR2 ANQGSEA. This CDR3 is CSVPMNTEAFF. For the CDR3, the DNA is TGCAGCGTTCCTATGAACACTGAAGCTTTCTTT.

The CDR3 DNA follows: TGTGCCAGCAGCCCCGGGACAGAAAATCAGCCCCAGCATTTT. Protein: CASSPGTENQPQHF. This chain links TRBV11-2 with TRBJ1-5; the match to TRBD1 covers 7 bases. V shed 5 bases and J 4 bases; nucleotides not matched to a gene: 5. The CDR3 totals 14 residues. Germline loops: CDR1 SGHAT, CDR2 FQNNGV.

The chain links TRBV7-6 to TRBJ1-3, with unresolved D. Deletions cut 0 bases from V and 0 bases from J, with 3 bases between. Per germline, CDR1 SGHVS and CDR2 FNYEAQ. The CDR3 spans 14 residues. CDR3 protein: CASSLADSGNTIYF. Here the CDR3 DNA reads TGTGCCAGCAGCTTAGCGGACTCTGGAAACACCATATATTTT.